The next 26 T cell receptor beta chains were all read from a single sample in a study of cytomegalovirus exposure and HLA in healthy donors. It was with 60 Vbeta and 13 Jbeta primers that the PCR ran. Generated by immunoSEQ multiplex PCR, the TCRdb table keeps only in-frame clones and is missing some. The sample records approximately 150,000 clones, 70% to 80% being singletons. Material for sequencing was PBMCs. These receptor sequences come from a woman aged 18-29 years in good health and CMV-seropositive.

The chain couples TRBV29-1 to TRBJ2-5, with 7 bases fitting TRBD2. The DNA end favors TRBJ2-7, so the J call may be wrong. This CDR3 is 11 amino acids long. The germline V gene encodes CDR1 SQVTM and CDR2 ANQGSEA. The CDR3 DNA reads TGCAGCGTGGGGGGGTCCTACGAGCAGTACTTC. Translated: CSVGGSYEQYF.

The V call is TRBV2, the J call TRBJ1-4; 9 bases align to TRBD1. Germline trimming cut 7 bases from V and 8 bases from J; bases unmatched to any gene: 8. The CDR3 sequence is 14 residues long. The germline CDR1 and CDR2 sequences are SNHLY and FYNNEI. The CDR3 loop is CASTITGGAEKLFF. The CDR3 nucleotides are TGTGCCAGCACTATTACAGGGGGCGCAGAAAAACTGTTTTTT.

This clone was detected once. V gene TRBV28 combines with J gene TRBJ1-3; D call uncertain. The V gene lost 5 bases and the J gene lost 10 bases, with 12 bases spanning the gap. This CDR3 spans 12 amino acids. CDR1 is MDHEN and CDR2 is SYDVKM in the germline V gene. CDR3 in DNA: TGTGCCAGCAGTGCCCCACCCAGGACCATATATTTT. Translation gives CASSAPPRTIYF.

The V call is TRBV19, the J call TRBJ1-1, with 9 bases identical to TRBD1. Germline lookup yields CDR1 LNHDA and CDR2 SQIVND (reference sequence). The CDR3 loop spans 17 amino acids. V lost 1 base and J lost 5; bases outside the gene matches: 11. The CDR3 bases are TGTGCCAGTAGTATAGCCTACAGGGGGCGCGGAGGGACTGAAGCTTTCTTT. It translates to CASSIAYRGRGGTEAFF.

V usage is TRBV18 and J usage is TRBJ2-7, with D possibly TRBD2 on 6 matching bases. The germline V gene has CDR1 KGHSH and CDR2 LQKENI. The V end was cut by 1 base, the J end by 6 bases, with 13 bases between. The CDR3 covers 14 residues. This CDR3 is CASSPLSGTSEQYF. CDR3 bases: TGTGCCAGCTCACCACTCTCCGGGACTTCCGAGCAGTACTTC.

The chain has TRBV14 and TRBJ1-4; perhaps TRBD1 as D (5 bases). This CDR3 spans 17 amino acids. V was trimmed by 0 bases and J by 2 bases, leaving 13 bases between them. The germline V gene encodes CDR1 SGHDN and CDR2 FVKESK. The CDR3 DNA reads TGTGCCAGCAGCCAAGATAATGCCAGGGCTACTAATGAAAAACTGTTTTTT. Its protein is CASSQDNARATNEKLFF.

The genes are TRBV14 and TRBJ2-1; a weak D match, TRBD1 (6 bases). V was clipped by 4 bases and J by 10 bases, with 17 bases between them. In germline, CDR1 is SGHDN, CDR2 FVKESK. The CDR3 is 14 residues long. CDR3 amino acids: CASSPSDFRGEQFF. The CDR3 coding sequence is TGTGCCAGCAGCCCAAGTGATTTTAGGGGGGAGCAGTTCTTC.

The V and J genes are TRBV18 and TRBJ1-2, with 7 bases aligning to TRBD1. J gave up 6 bases and V 1 base, and 11 bases lay outside the gene matches. The CDR3 extends over 16 amino acids. Germline CDR1 KGHSH, CDR2 LQKENI. The CDR3 DNA follows: TGTGCCAGCTCACCACTGTTCTCGACAGGGTATGATGGCTACACCTTC. Amino acid sequence: CASSPLFSTGYDGYTF.

The chain has TRBV7-2 and TRBJ2-3; D may be TRBD1 (6 bases). This CDR3 has 15 amino acids. V shed 5 bases and J shed 2 bases, with 14 bases lying between them. CDR1 and CDR2 (germline): SGHTA, FQGNSA. The DNA of the CDR3 is TGTGCCAGCAGCCCGTCTGAGGGGGTCACAGATACGCAGTATTTT. It encodes CASSPSEGVTDTQYF.

The chain carries TRBV19 and TRBJ1-2; the D is unclear. The V gene lost 0 bases and the J gene lost 0 bases, with 14 bases spanning the gap. Germline CDR1 and CDR2: LNHDA and SQIVND (reference sequence). The CDR3 has 17 residues. The CDR3 loop is CASSIDRGLPPNYGYTF. CDR3 nucleotides: TGTGCCAGTAGTATAGATCGTGGGCTACCTCCTAACTATGGCTACACCTTC.

The chain combines TRBV5-1 with TRBJ1-6, with 7 bases identical to TRBD1. This CDR3 has 18 amino acids. In germline, CDR1 is SGHRS, CDR2 YFSETQ. With V trimmed by 1 base and J by 10 bases, 17 bases remained unmatched. This CDR3 is CASSLRGDFDRARSPLHF. CDR3 bases: TGCGCCAGCAGCTTGCGGGGAGATTTTGACAGGGCGAGATCACCCCTCCACTTT.

CDR3 DNA: TGTGCCAGCAGTGAGGACAGGGGGCCCTTGCAGCCCCAGCATTTT. Protein: CASSEDRGPLQPQHF. The chain combines TRBV2 with TRBJ1-5; TRBD1 agrees at 11 bases. The junction had 5 bases not matched to a gene; V was cut back by 3 bases and J by 7 bases. The CDR3 spans 15 residues. Germline CDR1 SNHLY, CDR2 FYNNEI.

CDR3 residues: CASSSTGQSNQPQHF. The CDR3, as DNA: TGTGCCAGTAGTTCGACGGGACAGAGCAATCAGCCCCAGCATTTT. The rearrangement joins TRBV19 to TRBJ1-5, with 7 bases fitting TRBD1. CDR1 is LNHDA and CDR2 is SQIVND in the germline V gene (reference sequence). This CDR3 contains 15 residues. V trimming: 5 bases; J trimming: 1 base; junction bases outside the gene matches: 5.

This clone showed up just a few times. The chain couples TRBV20-1 to TRBJ1-2; D is ambiguous. This CDR3 comprises 10 residues. Germline V gene lookup returns CDR1 DFQATT and CDR2 SNEGSKA (reference sequence). V was clipped by 6 bases and J by 4 bases, with 6 bases between them. The CDR3 DNA is TGCAGTGCGCTGAGCTATGGCTACACCTTC. It yields the protein CSALSYGYTF.

V and J are TRBV19 and TRBJ2-1, with D perhaps matching TRBD2 (6 bases). V lost 7 bases and J 6 bases, leaving 25 bases between the germline ends. The CDR3 spans 17 residues. The V gene's germline CDR1 is LNHDA and CDR2 SQIVND (reference sequence). The CDR3 is CASTPERVGSLGNEQFF. CDR3 sequence (DNA): TGTGCCAGTACCCCCGAGCGGGTGGGGTCTCTGGGCAATGAGCAGTTCTTC.

This clone was recorded a few times. In DNA, the CDR3 is TGTGCCAGCAGTTCGACTGTCAATCAGCCCCAGCATTTT. Translated, it gives CASSSTVNQPQHF. The V and J genes are TRBV2 and TRBJ1-5; D remains unclear. V was cut by 5 bases and J by 3 bases, with 8 bases left in between. The CDR3 spans 13 residues. Germline CDR1 SNHLY, CDR2 FYNNEI.

The chain is built from TRBV6-1 and TRBJ2-7; 8 bases map to TRBD2. The CDR3 is 18 amino acids. The V gene's germline CDR1 is MNHNS and CDR2 SASEGT. V shed 2 bases and J 4 bases; nucleotides not matched to a gene: 16. The CDR3 region has the DNA TGTGCCAGCAGTGAATGGACGGGAGGGTGGGACCGGCCATACGAGCAGTACTTC. This translates into CASSEWTGGWDRPYEQYF.

This chain uses TRBV5-5 with TRBJ2-1; the D gene is possibly TRBD2 (6 bases). The V gene's germline CDR1 is SGHKS and CDR2 YYEKEE (reference sequence). The CDR3 is 16 amino acids. V shed 9 bases and J shed 6 bases, with 25 bases lying between them. This CDR3 is CATTRGAVPSANEQFF. DNA for the CDR3: TGTGCCACTACTAGGGGAGCGGTCCCTAGCGCCAATGAGCAGTTCTTC.

The sample holds a few counts of this clone. J is TRBJ1-3 and V is TRBV5-4; tentative D call: TRBD1 (5 bases). With 0 bases removed from V and 4 bases from J, the gap between germline ends came to 11 bases. Germline V gene lookup returns CDR1 SGHNT and CDR2 YYREEE (reference sequence). The CDR3 covers 15 residues. CDR3 DNA: TGTGCCAGCAGCTTGGCCGGGGCGGGAGGAAACACCATATATTTT. Amino acid sequence: CASSLAGAGGNTIYF.

The chain uses TRBV6-5 and TRBJ2-2, with D perhaps TRBD1 (6 bases). The CDR3 length is 15 residues. CDR1 is MNHEY, CDR2 SVGAGI, per germline. Trimming stripped 2 bases from V and 4 bases from J, with 11 bases between. DNA of the CDR3: TGTGCCAGCAGTTACGCAGGGGCACTCACCGGGGAGCTGTTTTTT. The encoded protein is CASSYAGALTGELFF.

The chain has TRBV7-9 and TRBJ2-7; D gene unclear. The CDR3 is made up of 14 amino acids. The germline V gene has CDR1 SEHNR and CDR2 FQNEAQ (reference sequence). V gave up 3 bases and J gave up 0 bases, with 9 bases separating them. The CDR3 DNA reads TGTGCCAGCAGCTTTCAATGGAGCTCCTACGAGCAGTACTTC. Protein sequence: CASSFQWSSYEQYF.

The chain carries TRBV9 and TRBJ2-3; TRBD2 is a possible D gene (6 bases). This CDR3 has 14 amino acids. The V gene lost 0 bases and the J gene lost 4 bases, with 9 bases spanning the gap. CDR1 and CDR2 from the germline V gene are SGDLS and YYNGEE. CDR3 DNA: TGTGCCAGCAGCGTAGTGGAGGGCTCAGATACGCAGTATTTT. Its translation: CASSVVEGSDTQYF.

V usage is TRBV19 and J usage is TRBJ1-1; D is possibly TRBD1 (5 bases). Between the trimmed V and J ends, which lost 1 base and 0 bases, there was a span of 9 bases. Per germline, CDR1 LNHDA and CDR2 SQIVND (reference sequence). The CDR3 consists of 15 residues. The CDR3 protein is CASSIGGSVNTEAFF. The CDR3 DNA reads TGTGCCAGTAGTATAGGGGGCAGTGTGAACACTGAAGCTTTCTTT.

In nucleotides, the CDR3 is TGTGCCAGCAGCGTAGAGGGGGGAGGGAGCTCCTACAATGAGCAGTTCTTC. As protein: CASSVEGGGSSYNEQFF. The gene calls are TRBV9 and TRBJ2-1; TRBD2 might be the D (7 bases). Between the trimmed V and J ends, which lost 0 bases and 0 bases, there was a span of 13 bases. The length of the CDR3 is 17 residues. From germline, CDR1 is SGDLS and CDR2 YYNGEE.

The chain uses TRBV6-1 and TRBJ2-3; 7 positions match TRBD2. V was clipped by 7 bases and J by 0 bases; unmatched bases: 7. The CDR3 runs to 15 residues. The germline gives CDR1 MNHNS, CDR2 SASEGT. The CDR3 here is CASTRVAGSTDTQYF. In DNA form, the CDR3 reads TGTGCCAGCACCCGGGTAGCGGGTAGCACAGATACGCAGTATTTT.

The V and J genes are TRBV6-7 and TRBJ2-2; 7 bases are a match to TRBD1. TRBV6-7 is treated as an ORF (open reading frame) with a function not yet certain. The CDR3 extends over 16 amino acids. Trimming cost V 2 bases and J 0 bases; bases outside gene matches: 3. The CDR3 DNA follows: TGTGCCAGCAGTTACCGGGACAGCCCGAACACCGGGGAGCTGTTTTTT. It is translated as CASSYRDSPNTGELFF.